A selection of T cell receptor beta chains follows, all from one sample in a study of shared clonotypes between healthy human individuals. Only in-frame clones appear in the TCRdb table, and some are missing; sequencing was by immunoSEQ multiplex PCR. The repertoire holds 1,500,000 or so clones, with roughly 96% as singletons. The sequenced sample consisted of naive CD4+ T cells sorted from blood. The receptors originated from a man younger than 45 in good health. The CDR3 runs from the conserved cysteine through the conserved F or W. The D gene is left open where the match is weak. Expanded clones get a size class; other rows say once, few or many, or leave the size out.

d_gene	j_gene	abundance	v_gene	CDR3nt	CDR3aa
.	TRBJ2-7	.	TRBV11-3	TGTGCCAGCAGCTTAGGAGGAAGGGCCTACGAGCAGTACTTC	CASSLGGRAYEQYF
.	TRBJ1-2	.	TRBV4-3	TGCGCCAGCAGCCCAGAGACGGGCAAATGGGATGGCTACACCTTC	CASSPETGKWDGYTF
.	TRBJ2-1	.	TRBV15	TGTGCCACCAGCAGAGCCTACAATGAGCAGTTCTTC	CATSRAYNEQFF
.	TRBJ2-1	.	TRBV11-3	TGTGCCAGCAGCTTAGGGCTGCGTTCCAATGAGCAGTTCTTC	CASSLGLRSNEQFF
.	TRBJ1-1	.	TRBV19	TGTGCCAGTAGTATTATCGGGGGAACGAACACTGAAGCTTTCTTT	CASSIIGGTNTEAFF
TRBD2	TRBJ2-1	once	TRBV6-5	TGTGCCAGCAGCCCGACTAGCGGGAGGACGGGGGAGCAGTTCTTC	CASSPTSGRTGEQFF
TRBD1	TRBJ2-7	.	TRBV28	TGTGCCAGCACCTTGGGACAGACATTAAACGAGCAGTACTTC	CASTLGQTLNEQYF
.	TRBJ2-3	.	TRBV29-1	TGCAGCGGGAGGGTAACTAGCACAGATACGCAGTATTTT	CSGRVTSTDTQYF
.	TRBJ2-5	.	TRBV28	TGTGCCAGCAGAGGACAGGGCCGGGGAGGGGAGACCCAGTACTTC	CASRGQGRGGETQYF
.	TRBJ1-1	once	TRBV18	TGTGCCAGCTCACCAGATTTGGGAACGAACACTGAAGCTTTCTTT	CASSPDLGTNTEAFF
TRBD1	TRBJ2-7	.	TRBV4-3	TGCGCCAGCAGCCAGAGGACAGGGCCCTACGAGCAGTACTTC	CASSQRTGPYEQYF
TRBD1	TRBJ1-3	.	TRBV5-4	TGTGCCAGCAGCTCGGGACAGGGAGGAACTGGAAACACCATATATTTT	CASSSGQGGTGNTIYF
.	TRBJ2-7	.	TRBV7-8	TGTGCCAGCAGCTCGAGGACACAATTATTCGTCTACGAGCAGTACTTC	CASSSRTQLFVYEQYF
.	TRBJ1-5	.	TRBV7-2	TGTGCCAGCAGCCTAAGCCGAGGGGGTGGGGGCAATCAGCCCCAGCATTTT	CASSLSRGGGGNQPQHF
.	TRBJ2-5	once	TRBV5-4	TGTGCCAGCAGCTTGGCCTCTGGCACGAAAGAGACCCAGTACTTC	CASSLASGTKETQYF
TRBD1	TRBJ2-7	.	TRBV10-3	TGTGCCATCAGTGATATGGGACAGAAGGCCTACGAGCAGTACTTC	CAISDMGQKAYEQYF
TRBD1	TRBJ1-5	.	TRBV7-9	TGTGCCAGCAGCTTAGGGGGACAGGGCAATCAGCCCCAGCATTTT	CASSLGGQGNQPQHF
.	TRBJ2-7	.	TRBV6-1	TGTGCCAGCAGTGATGAGGTGTCCTACGAGCAGTACTTC	CASSDEVSYEQYF
.	TRBJ2-2	once	TRBV28	TGTGCCAGCAGTTTTGCGGGGCACCCGAACACCGGGGAGCTGTTTTTT	CASSFAGHPNTGELFF
.	TRBJ2-1	.	TRBV13	TGTGCCAGCAGCTTAGGGACAGTCTACTACAATGAGCAGTTCTTC	CASSLGTVYYNEQFF
TRBD2	TRBJ2-7	.	TRBV7-9	TGTGCCAGCAGCGAGGGACTAGCGAACTACGAGCAGTACTTC	CASSEGLANYEQYF
.	TRBJ2-7	.	TRBV9	TGTGCCAGCAGCGTAGCCCCAGGCGGCGACTACGAGCAGTACTTC	CASSVAPGGDYEQYF
.	TRBJ2-1	.	TRBV6-1	TGTGCCAGCAGCCGAGACAGTTACAATGAGCAGTTCTTC	CASSRDSYNEQFF
.	TRBJ2-2	.	TRBV29-1	TGCAGCGTTGGGAGCGGAGCTCACACCGGGGAGCTGTTTTTT	CSVGSGAHTGELFF
.	TRBJ1-2	.	TRBV6-1	TGTGCCAGCTTTTTGGGGCCGGTTAGCTGGGGCTACACCTTC	CASFLGPVSWGYTF
TRBD1	TRBJ2-2	.	TRBV7-2	TGTGCCAGCAGCTTGGGGACAGGGGCCCTCCCCGGGGAGCTGTTTTTT	CASSLGTGALPGELFF
TRBD1	TRBJ2-2	.	TRBV28	TGTGCCAGCCGGGGACAGGGTCTGACCGGGGAGCTGTTTTTT	CASRGQGLTGELFF
.	TRBJ1-2	.	TRBV5-6	TGTGCCAGCAGACAAAAAATACAGGGAAAGAACAACTATGGCTACACCTTC	CASRQKIQGKNNYGYTF
TRBD1	TRBJ2-1	.	TRBV9	TGTGCCAGCAGCGTTGGACAGGGAAGCGACAATGAGCAGTTCTTC	CASSVGQGSDNEQFF
.	TRBJ2-7	.	TRBV13	TGTGCCAGCAGCGAGGCCCCCGGGAGCTCCTACGAGCAGTACTTC	CASSEAPGSSYEQYF
.	TRBJ2-7	.	TRBV6-5	TGTGCCAGCAGTTATGGAGACAGGAGCTCCTACGAGCAGTACTTC	CASSYGDRSSYEQYF
TRBD2	TRBJ2-2	.	TRBV29-1	TGCAGCGTAAAGTGGGGACTAACCGGGGAGCTGTTTTTT	CSVKWGLTGELFF
.	TRBJ1-5	.	TRBV19	TGTGCCAGTAGTAAAATGACTCCAGGCGGCAATCAGCCCCAGCATTTT	CASSKMTPGGNQPQHF
TRBD2	TRBJ2-7	.	TRBV11-3	TGTGCCAGCAGCGAAGCGGGAGGGCTAGACGAGCAGTACTTC	CASSEAGGLDEQYF
TRBD1	TRBJ2-1	.	TRBV5-1	TGCGCCAGCAGCTTTTTACCGGGACAGGGTTACAATGAGCAGTTCTTC	CASSFLPGQGYNEQFF
TRBD2	TRBJ2-4	once	TRBV6-6	TGTGCCAGCTCGACTAGCGCCAAAAACATTCAGTACTTC	CASSTSAKNIQYF
.	TRBJ1-5	.	TRBV5-8	TGTGCCAGCAGCTCTTGGGGCCGGGACCAGCCCCAGCATTTT	CASSSWGRDQPQHF
TRBD1	TRBJ1-2	few	TRBV18	TGTGCCAGCTCACCAATGCTGACAGGGGACTATGGCTACACCTTC	CASSPMLTGDYGYTF
TRBD2	TRBJ2-7	.	TRBV5-1	TGCGCCAGCAGCTTGGTCCCTCAGACGACTAGCGGGACACGGGGGTCCTACGAGCAGTACTTC	CASSLVPQTTSGTRGSYEQYF
TRBD2	TRBJ2-3	.	TRBV4-1	TGCGCCAGCAGCCAAAGAGGGGGTCGGACTAGCGTCACAGATACGCAGTATTTT	CASSQRGGRTSVTDTQYF
.	TRBJ2-1	.	TRBV7-8	TGTGCCAGCAGCTTAGGGAATGAGCAGTTCTTC	CASSLGNEQFF
.	TRBJ1-4	once	TRBV28	TGTGCCAGCAGTTTCGGTATACAAGGTGAAAAACTGTTTTTT	CASSFGIQGEKLFF
.	TRBJ2-2	.	TRBV27	TGTGCCAGCAGGTTCGCGAGGGCCGGGGAGCTGTTTTTT	CASRFARAGELFF
.	TRBJ2-2	once	TRBV6-4	TGTGCCAGCATGGACCCGAACACCGGGGAGCTGTTTTTT	CASMDPNTGELFF
TRBD2	TRBJ2-7	.	TRBV5-5	TGTGCCAGCAGCTTGGATCTAGCGGTATACGAGCAGTACTTC	CASSLDLAVYEQYF
TRBD2	TRBJ2-1	.	TRBV7-2	TGTGCCAGCAGCTCCCGAGGCGGGAGTAAAATGAATGAGCAGTTCTTC	CASSSRGGSKMNEQFF
TRBD1	TRBJ1-5	.	TRBV6-1	TGTGCCAGCAGCGGACAGGGGGCAAGCCAGCCCCAGCATTTT	CASSGQGASQPQHF
.	TRBJ1-2	.	TRBV28	TGTGCCAGCAGTTATGAGAGGGGGAACTATGGCTACACCTTC	CASSYERGNYGYTF
TRBD2	TRBJ2-3	.	TRBV5-1	TGCGCCAGCAGCTTGGGGACTAGCGGGAGAGGTTTTACGCAGTATTTT	CASSLGTSGRGFTQYF
TRBD2	TRBJ2-3	.	TRBV5-4	TGTGCCAGCAGTTCGAGGACTAGGAGCACAGATACGCAGTATTTT	CASSSRTRSTDTQYF
.	TRBJ2-2	.	TRBV10-3	TGTGCCATCAGGCCCGACTGGGACACCGGGGAGCTGTTTTTT	CAIRPDWDTGELFF
.	TRBJ1-1	.	TRBV18	TGTGCCAGCTCACCAAAACAGTCTTATGCTTTCTTT	CASSPKQSYAFF
.	TRBJ1-1	.	TRBV6-4	TGTGCCAGCAGTGTCGGGTCGAACACTGAAGCTTTCTTT	CASSVGSNTEAFF
.	TRBJ2-5	.	TRBV10-3	TGTGCCATCAGTGAGCAGATGGCCGAAAAGACCCAGTACTTC	CAISEQMAEKTQYF
.	TRBJ1-2	.	TRBV11-2	TGTGCCAGCAGCTTAGTAGGACAGTTTAGCTATGGCTACACCTTC	CASSLVGQFSYGYTF